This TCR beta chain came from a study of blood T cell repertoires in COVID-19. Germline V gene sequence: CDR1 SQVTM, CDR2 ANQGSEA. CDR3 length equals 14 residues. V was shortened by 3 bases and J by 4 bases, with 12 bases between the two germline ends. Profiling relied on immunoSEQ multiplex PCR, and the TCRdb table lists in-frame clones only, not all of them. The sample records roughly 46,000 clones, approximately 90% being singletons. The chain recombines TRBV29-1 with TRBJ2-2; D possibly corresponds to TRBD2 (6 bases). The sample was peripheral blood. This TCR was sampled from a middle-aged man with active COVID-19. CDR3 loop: CSVESGGITGELFF. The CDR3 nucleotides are TGCAGCGTTGAGAGCGGCGGGATCACCGGGGAGCTGTTTTTT.